This T cell receptor beta chain is from a study of blood T cell repertoires in COVID-19. Across the study: The samples span acute and convalescent COVID-19 from the United States, Italy and Spain. In each case, the material was cDNA or gDNA derived from T cells, B-cell-depleted T cells, or PBMCs.

Original data processing: Amplification from reference gene primers served as the basis for estimated nucleated cell counts. The protocol was immunoSEQ multiplex PCR, while the TCRdb copy is restricted to in-frame clones and leaves out a portion. V and J calls and clone size are copied from that table; D and trimming were computed from the DNA. The repertoire has roughly 130,000 clones, roughly 77% of them found once; the top ten carry roughly 4.9%. Enrolled during active infection, Seattle patients were then followed longitudinally. V shed 0 bases and J shed 0 bases, with 12 bases lying between them. Looked up from germline, CDR1 is GTSNPN and CDR2 is SVGIG (reference sequence). The CDR3 covers 16 residues.

What was sequenced was peripheral blood. The chain employs TRBV30 and TRBJ1-5, with D possibly matching TRBD1 (6 bases). The source is a woman in her 70s with COVID-19, enrolled during active disease. This CDR3 reads CAWSVRSGVSNQPQHF. In DNA, the CDR3 is TGTGCCTGGAGTGTACGGTCAGGGGTTAGCAATCAGCCCCAGCATTTT.